Listed below are T cell receptor beta chains from one sample, sequenced in a study of cytomegalovirus exposure and HLA in healthy donors. Measured with immunoSEQ multiplex PCR; TCRdb has only the in-frame clones, and not every one. The sample holds around 180,000 clones, roughly 88% seen once. What was sequenced was PBMCs. The receptors here all came from a woman between 18 and 30 years old in good health and CMV-seronegative. The CDR3 runs from the conserved cysteine through the conserved F or W. The D gene is left open where the match is weak. Some rows mark clone size as missing; the rest say once, few, many or name a class of expanded clone.

length: 14
D: TRBD1
size: -
V: TRBV25-1
J: TRBJ1-1
CDR3: CASSESGTATEAFF
DNA: TGTGCCAGCAGTGAATCGGGGACAGCCACTGAAGCTTTCTTT

length: 16
D: -
size: -
V: TRBV19
J: TRBJ2-1
CDR3: CASKVSDPLRDNEQFF
DNA: TGTGCCAGTAAGGTTAGCGACCCCCTTAGGGACAATGAGCAGTTCTTC

length: 15
D: TRBD2
size: -
V: TRBV5-1
J: TRBJ2-7
CDR3: CASSLSRGGPYEQYF
DNA: TGCGCCAGCAGCTTGAGTCGGGGGGGCCCCTACGAGCAGTACTTC

length: 18
D: TRBD1
size: -
V: TRBV7-9
J: TRBJ1-6
CDR3: CASSLPGEGRGLETPSHF
DNA: TGTGCCAGCAGCCTCCCTGGGGAGGGCAGGGGGCTGGAAACTCCGTCCCACTTT

length: 13
D: TRBD1
size: -
V: TRBV12-5
J: TRBJ2-7
CDR3: CASARGQSYEQYF
DNA: TGTGCTAGTGCCAGGGGACAGTCCTACGAGCAGTACTTC

length: 13
D: -
size: -
V: TRBV19
J: TRBJ1-1
CDR3: CASSVYLNTEAFF
DNA: TGTGCCAGTAGTGTGTACTTGAACACTGAAGCTTTCTTT

length: 14
D: TRBD1
size: -
V: TRBV5-4
J: TRBJ1-1
CDR3: CASSRTGPNTEAFF
DNA: TGTGCCAGCAGCCGGACAGGACCGAACACTGAAGCTTTCTTT

length: 15
D: TRBD1
size: once
V: TRBV7-3
J: TRBJ1-1
CDR3: CASSRFGQGNTEAFF
DNA: TGTGCCAGCAGCCGCTTTGGACAGGGGAACACTGAAGCTTTCTTT

length: 17
D: TRBD2
size: -
V: TRBV7-3
J: TRBJ2-3
CDR3: CASSLSGSGGPTDTQYF
DNA: TGTGCCAGCAGCTTATCTGGTAGCGGGGGGCCAACAGATACGCAGTATTTT

length: 14
D: -
size: -
V: TRBV4-1
J: TRBJ1-1
CDR3: CASAAGRVNTEAFF
DNA: TGCGCCAGCGCTGCCGGGAGAGTGAACACTGAAGCTTTCTTT

length: 12
D: TRBD1
size: -
V: TRBV6-5
J: TRBJ2-7
CDR3: CASSKGAGEQYF
DNA: TGTGCCAGCAGCAAGGGGGCGGGCGAGCAGTACTTC

length: 14
D: TRBD2
size: -
V: TRBV4-2
J: TRBJ2-4
CDR3: CASSILAGTNIQYF
DNA: TGTGCCAGCAGCATTCTAGCGGGAACGAACATTCAGTACTTC

length: 13
D: -
size: -
V: TRBV10-3
J: TRBJ2-7
CDR3: CASGEGGTHEQYF
DNA: TGTGCCAGCGGGGAGGGGGGGACGCACGAGCAGTACTTC

length: 13
D: -
size: -
V: TRBV7-2
J: TRBJ1-5
CDR3: CASSLGSSQPQHF
DNA: TGTGCCAGCAGCTTAGGATCTAGTCAGCCCCAGCATTTT

length: 16
D: -
size: -
V: TRBV7-3
J: TRBJ2-2
CDR3: CASSLFGSKNTGELFF
DNA: TGTGCCAGCAGCTTATTCGGTAGTAAAAACACCGGGGAGCTGTTTTTT

length: 15
D: TRBD1
size: -
V: TRBV5-3
J: TRBJ1-2
CDR3: CASRGTGLLDYGYTF
DNA: TGTGCCAGCCGAGGGACAGGCCTCCTTGACTATGGCTACACCTTC

length: 17
D: TRBD2
size: -
V: TRBV19
J: TRBJ2-2
CDR3: CASSIGPSGRNTGELFF
DNA: TGTGCCAGTAGTATAGGGCCTAGCGGGAGAAACACCGGGGAGCTGTTTTTT

length: 16
D: -
size: -
V: TRBV29-1
J: TRBJ1-3
CDR3: CSVEDRIAPAGNTIYF
DNA: TGCAGCGTTGAAGATCGAATTGCCCCGGCTGGAAACACCATATATTTT

length: 15
D: TRBD1
size: -
V: TRBV6-1
J: TRBJ2-7
CDR3: CASRRTTGDTYEQYF
DNA: TGTGCCAGCAGACGGACGACAGGGGACACCTACGAGCAGTACTTC

length: 14
D: TRBD1
size: -
V: TRBV27
J: TRBJ2-7
CDR3: CASSLRQGPYEQYF
DNA: TGTGCCAGCAGTTTACGACAGGGTCCCTACGAGCAGTACTTC

length: 14
D: TRBD1
size: -
V: TRBV27
J: TRBJ2-7
CDR3: CASRADRGWGEQYF
DNA: TGTGCCAGCAGGGCAGACAGGGGGTGGGGCGAGCAGTACTTC

length: 14
D: -
size: -
V: TRBV30
J: TRBJ2-3
CDR3: CASRLVGSTDTQYF
DNA: TGTGCCAGCAGACTGGTCGGGAGCACAGATACGCAGTATTTT

length: 15
D: -
size: -
V: TRBV29-1
J: TRBJ2-3
CDR3: CSVESLAALTDTQYF
DNA: TGCAGCGTTGAAAGTCTCGCGGCGCTTACAGATACGCAGTATTTT

length: 15
D: -
size: -
V: TRBV5-4
J: TRBJ1-1
CDR3: CASSFSALGGTEAFF
DNA: TGTGCCAGCAGCTTCAGCGCCTTGGGAGGTACTGAAGCTTTCTTT

length: 16
D: -
size: -
V: TRBV4-1
J: TRBJ2-1
CDR3: CASSQIRTTARNEQFF
DNA: TGCGCCAGCAGCCAAATCAGAACGACAGCGAGGAATGAGCAGTTCTTC

length: 15
D: TRBD1
size: -
V: TRBV30
J: TRBJ2-5
CDR3: CAWSKGTAGQETQYF
DNA: TGTGCCTGGAGTAAAGGGACAGCCGGACAAGAGACCCAGTACTTC

length: 14
D: -
size: few
V: TRBV10-1
J: TRBJ1-1
CDR3: CASSEGTTNTEAFF
DNA: TGCGCCAGCAGTGAGGGGACAACCAACACTGAAGCTTTCTTT

length: 14
D: -
size: -
V: TRBV5-1
J: TRBJ2-3
CDR3: CASSSQHATDTQYF
DNA: TGCGCCAGCAGCTCACAACATGCCACAGATACGCAGTATTTT

length: 17
D: TRBD2
size: -
V: TRBV11-2
J: TRBJ2-7
CDR3: CASSSGTSGGNLHEQYF
DNA: TGTGCCAGCAGCTCCGGGACTAGCGGGGGGAACCTCCACGAGCAGTACTTC

length: 15
D: TRBD2
size: -
V: TRBV19
J: TRBJ2-3
CDR3: CASSIERGGTDTQYF
DNA: TGTGCCAGTAGTATAGAACGGGGGGGCACAGATACGCAGTATTTT

length: 16
D: -
size: -
V: TRBV19
J: TRBJ1-4
CDR3: CASSSPYPGDNEKLFF
DNA: TGTGCCAGTAGTAGTCCATATCCCGGAGATAATGAAAAACTGTTTTTT

length: 14
D: TRBD2
size: -
V: TRBV6-5
J: TRBJ2-7
CDR3: CASSYSASGYEQYF
DNA: TGTGCCAGCAGTTACTCCGCTAGCGGCTACGAGCAGTACTTC

length: 13
D: -
size: -
V: TRBV10-3
J: TRBJ2-7
CDR3: CAISQDSSYEQYF
DNA: TGTGCCATCAGTCAGGACTCCTCCTACGAGCAGTACTTC

length: 12
D: TRBD1
size: -
V: TRBV19
J: TRBJ2-2
CDR3: CASRPRGLGLFF
DNA: TGTGCCAGTAGGCCCAGGGGGCTAGGGCTGTTTTTT

length: 15
D: -
size: -
V: TRBV18
J: TRBJ1-1
CDR3: CASSPHREMNTEAFF
DNA: TGTGCCAGCTCCCCTCACAGGGAGATGAACACTGAAGCTTTCTTT

length: 16
D: -
size: -
V: TRBV9
J: TRBJ2-2
CDR3: CASSQTGGSGTGELFF
DNA: TGTGCCAGCAGCCAAACTGGGGGCTCTGGCACCGGGGAGCTGTTTTTT